The following is a TCR beta chain sequence with its context. Its antigen is undetermined. These data originate in a study of graft-versus-host responses after intestinal transplantation. General observations from the study: GvH clones detected in recipient marrow included some appearing first in ileum or blood.

Trimming took 5 bases from V and 7 from J; bases not matched to a gene: 11. The CDR3 has 16 residues. The germline V gene has CDR1 SGHTA and CDR2 FQGTGA. Graft-derived tissue was subjected to processing to liberate intraepithelial and lamina propria lymphocytes. The table came from immunoSEQ multiplex PCR; TCRdb's copy has only in-frame clones and leaves some out. Among some 10,000 clones, roughly 80% were seen once, and the ten largest hold 10%. This receptor was obtained from a human patient who received an intestinal transplant, so some T cells may come from the graft donor. V and J are TRBV7-3 and TRBJ2-5; TRBD1 agrees at 12 bases. Sequences were derived from ileum tissue, sampled 23 days after intestinal transplant. The CDR3 reads CASSQGTGGPGRTQYF. DNA for the CDR3: TGTGCCAGCAGCCAAGGGACAGGGGGCCCGGGTAGGACCCAGTACTTC.